The TCR beta chain described here comes from a study of control samples from healthy donors and cancer patients. Assay: immunoSEQ multiplex PCR; the TCRdb copy retains only in-frame clones and omits some. The top ten clones hold roughly 3.4% of a sample with around 130,000 clones, 88% of them seen once. The V end was cut by 5 bases, the J end by 9 bases, with 20 bases between. Germline V CDR1 and CDR2: MDHEN, SYDVKM. This CDR3 is built from 15 residues. The gene calls are TRBV28 and TRBJ2-1; the D gene is possibly TRBD2 (7 bases). The sequence derives from a man aged 45 to 65 in good health. The material sequenced was blood. The CDR3 sequence: CASSRPERGGGEQFF. CDR3 nucleotide sequence: TGTGCCAGCAGTCGCCCAGAGAGGGGGGGCGGTGAGCAGTTCTTC.